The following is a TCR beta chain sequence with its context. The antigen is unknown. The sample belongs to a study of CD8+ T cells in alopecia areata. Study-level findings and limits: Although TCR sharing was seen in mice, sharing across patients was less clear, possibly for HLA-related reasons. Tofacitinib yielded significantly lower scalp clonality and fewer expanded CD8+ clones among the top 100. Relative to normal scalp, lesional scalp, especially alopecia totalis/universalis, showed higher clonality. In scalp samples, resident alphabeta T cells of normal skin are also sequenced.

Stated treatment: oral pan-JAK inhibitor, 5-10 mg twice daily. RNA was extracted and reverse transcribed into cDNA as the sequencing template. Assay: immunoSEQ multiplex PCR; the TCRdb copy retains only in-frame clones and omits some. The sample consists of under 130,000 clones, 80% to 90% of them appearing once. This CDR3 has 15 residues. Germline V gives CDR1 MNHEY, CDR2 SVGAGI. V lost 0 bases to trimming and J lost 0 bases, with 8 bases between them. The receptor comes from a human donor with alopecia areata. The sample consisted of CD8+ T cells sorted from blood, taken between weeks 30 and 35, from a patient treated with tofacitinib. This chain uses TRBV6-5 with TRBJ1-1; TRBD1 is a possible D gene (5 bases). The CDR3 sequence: CASSYSQGVNTEAFF. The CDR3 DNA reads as TGTGCCAGCAGTTACTCGCAGGGAGTGAACACTGAAGCTTTCTTT.